This record covers a single TCR beta chain. Assay used: immunoSEQ multiplex PCR; TCRdb lists only in-frame clones, some missing. The table lists approximately 270,000 clones, roughly 80% of them singletons. This sample stems from a study of blood T cell repertoires in COVID-19. This CDR3 is built from 11 residues. V lost 6 bases, J lost 7 bases, and 3 bases stayed unmatched. CDR1 is SQVTM, CDR2 ANQGSEA, per germline. This receptor was taken from a man at least 80 years old with acute or convalescent COVID-19. Input material: peripheral blood. The rearrangement links TRBV29-1 to TRBJ1-2; 9 bases agree with TRBD1. CDR3 loop: CSVQGARGYTF. The DNA for the CDR3 is TGCAGCGTACAGGGGGCGCGTGGCTACACCTTC.